The rows below give T cell receptor beta chains drawn from one sample of a study of T cell responses to AZD1222 COVID-19 vaccine. Assay: immunoSEQ multiplex PCR; the TCRdb copy retains only in-frame clones and omits some. Counted here are 120,000 to 150,000 clones, approximately 86% occurring once; the ten biggest clones make up approximately 5.6%. The sequencing used peripheral blood, collected 28 days after the second dose of the MenACWY control vaccine. These receptors all stem from an adult who received the MenACWY meningococcal vaccine as a control. The CDR3 runs from the conserved cysteine through the conserved F or W. D genes are given only for firm matches.

v_call,d_call,j_call,cdr3_aa,cdr3_nt
TRBV2,TRBD1,TRBJ1-1,CASSPGTGLEAFF,TGTGCCAGCAGTCCCGGGACAGGGCTTGAAGCTTTCTTT
TRBV6-2/TRBV6-3,NA,TRBJ2-7,CASRYSNRVMSYEQYF,TGTGCCAGCAGATACTCAAACAGGGTCATGTCCTACGAGCAGTACTTC
TRBV6-2/TRBV6-3,NA,TRBJ2-7,CASSYPAGSHSYEQYF,TGTGCCAGCAGTTATCCCGCCGGGTCCCACTCCTACGAGCAGTACTTC
TRBV24-1,NA,TRBJ1-5,CATSAGDRDQPQHF,TGTGCCACCAGCGCAGGGGATCGGGATCAGCCCCAGCATTTT
TRBV20-1,NA,TRBJ2-5,CSASRGSKVETQYF,TGCAGTGCTAGTAGGGGGAGTAAGGTTGAGACCCAGTACTTC
TRBV4-1,NA,TRBJ1-2,CASSQDYAGRGYTF,TGCGCCAGCAGCCAAGATTACGCTGGGCGAGGCTACACCTTC
TRBV4-1,TRBD1,TRBJ1-1,CASSRGTGGVNTEAFF,TGCGCCAGCAGCCGAGGGACAGGGGGTGTCAACACTGAAGCTTTCTTT
TRBV6-5,NA,TRBJ1-2,CASILGGSQQGYTF,TGTGCCAGCATCCTGGGGGGGTCACAACAGGGCTACACCTTC
TRBV4-3,NA,TRBJ1-2,CASSPLPRLGGYTF,TGCGCCAGCAGCCCGTTACCGCGGCTAGGGGGCTACACCTTC
TRBV6-2/TRBV6-3,TRBD2,TRBJ2-2,CASSDGTSLGTGELFF,TGTGCCAGCAGTGACGGGACTAGCTTAGGCACCGGGGAGCTGTTTTTT
TRBV19,NA,TRBJ1-1,CASSSRVNTEAFF,TGTGCCAGTAGTTCGCGGGTGAACACTGAAGCTTTCTTT
TRBV24-1,TRBD1,TRBJ1-5,CATSPGQGNQPQHF,TGTGCCACCAGTCCCGGACAGGGGAATCAGCCCCAGCATTTT
TRBV7-9,NA,TRBJ1-2,CASSQGGIYGYTF,TGTGCCAGCAGCCAAGGGGGGATCTATGGCTACACCTTC
TRBV19,TRBD1,TRBJ1-5,CASNRGNNQPQHF,TGTGCCAGTAACAGGGGGAACAATCAGCCCCAGCATTTT
TRBV7-3,NA,TRBJ1-1,CASSLNQGNTEAFF,TGTGCCAGCAGCTTAAACCAGGGGAACACTGAAGCTTTCTTT
TRBV27,TRBD1,TRBJ2-5,CASSIGSTGAKETQYF,TGTGCCAGCAGTATAGGATCGACAGGGGCGAAAGAGACCCAGTACTTC
TRBV20-1,NA,TRBJ2-3,CSASIEADTQYF,TGCAGTGCTAGTATCGAGGCCGATACGCAGTATTTT
TRBV4-3,NA,TRBJ2-7,CASSHSLGPTIYEQYF,TGCGCCAGCAGCCATTCCCTGGGGCCTACTATCTACGAGCAGTACTTC
TRBV6-4,NA,TRBJ2-6,CASSVEGWGSGANVLTF,TGTGCCAGCAGTGTGGAGGGTTGGGGCTCTGGGGCCAACGTCCTGACTTTC
TRBV4-3,NA,TRBJ2-1,CASSQDAVSSSYNEQFF,TGCGCCAGCAGCCAAGATGCCGTTTCCTCTTCCTACAATGAGCAGTTCTTC
TRBV19,NA,TRBJ2-7,CASSIGLNEQYF,TGTGCCAGTAGTATTGGTTTAAACGAGCAGTACTTC
TRBV9,NA,TRBJ2-7,CASSVVSGSYEQYF,TGTGCCAGCAGCGTAGTTTCAGGATCCTACGAGCAGTACTTC
TRBV3-1/TRBV3-2,NA,TRBJ1-1,CASSLHGVLNTEAFF,TGTGCCAGCAGCCTTCACGGGGTTCTGAACACTGAAGCTTTCTTT
TRBV18,NA,TRBJ2-3,CASSPRGGKDTQYF,TGTGCCAGCTCACCCCGAGGGGGAAAAGATACGCAGTATTTT